A single sample is the source of the 27 T cell receptor beta chains below, sequenced in a study of cytomegalovirus exposure and HLA in healthy donors. Method: immunoSEQ multiplex PCR; TCRdb's copy keeps in-frame clones and lacks some. The repertoire holds about 73,000 clones, with over 85% as singletons. The sample consisted of PBMCs. These receptors were obtained from a woman aged 18-29 years in good health and CMV-seropositive.

The chain employs TRBV2 and TRBJ1-2, with D possibly TRBD1 on 6 matching bases. Germline V gene lookup returns CDR1 SNHLY and CDR2 FYNNEI. V lost 6 bases to trimming and J lost 8 bases, with 16 bases between them. The CDR3 is 13 amino acids. CDR3 residues: CASSGGGAIGYTF. The DNA for the CDR3 is TGTGCCAGCAGCGGTGGGGGGGCTATAGGCTACACCTTC.

The chain couples TRBV5-4 to TRBJ2-2, with TRBD1 as a possible D gene (5 bases). This CDR3 is 15 amino acids long. Germline V CDR1 and CDR2: SGHNT, YYREEE (reference sequence). The V end was cut by 0 bases, the J end by 4 bases, with 10 bases between. The CDR3 loop reads CASSLGQTTTGELFF. The CDR3 DNA sequence: TGTGCCAGCAGCTTGGGACAGACAACCACCGGGGAGCTGTTTTTT. The whole variable domain, remainder taken from reference TRBV5-4 and TRBJ2-2, is ETGVTQSPTHLIKTRGQQVTLRCSSQSGHNTVSWYQQALGQGPQFIFQYYREEENGRGNFPPRFSGLQFPNYSSELNVNALELDDSALYLCASSLGQTTTGELFFGEGSRLTVL.

In regard to this clone: Distinct nucleotide sequences in the sample also encode this CDR3. The chain joins TRBV28 to TRBJ1-5, with D perhaps matching TRBD1 (5 bases). Germline values: CDR1 MDHEN, CDR2 SYDVKM. V was shortened by 1 base and J by 7 bases, with 8 bases between the two germline ends. The CDR3 is made up of 13 amino acids. CDR3 sequence (DNA): TGTGCCAGCAGTTTATTGCGGGGCCAGCCCCAGCATTTT. Translating gives CASSLLRGQPQHF.

The chain uses TRBV5-6 and TRBJ2-2, with D perhaps TRBD1 (5 bases). Per the germline V gene, CDR1 is SGHDT and CDR2 is YYEEEE. The CDR3 extends over 14 amino acids. The ends were cut back, 4 bases at V and 6 bases at J, with 13 bases in the middle. The CDR3 DNA follows: TGTGCCAGCAGCCCCCGCAGGGTGGCCGGGGAGCTGTTTTTT. Its translation is CASSPRRVAGELFF.

The genes are TRBV15 and TRBJ2-7; 8 bases map to TRBD1. J was trimmed by 3 bases and V by 5 bases; bases with no gene match: 12. CDR1 LNHNV and CDR2 YYDKDF come from the germline V gene (reference sequence). The CDR3 is 16 amino acids. CDR3: CATSGTRGRFRYEQYF. The CDR3 nucleotides are TGTGCCACCAGCGGGACCAGGGGGCGGTTTCGCTACGAGCAGTACTTC.

The rearrangement uses TRBV14 and TRBJ2-5; maybe TRBD2 (5 bases). The V and J ends lost 0 bases and 7 bases respectively, with 9 bases between them. Germline-derived CDR1 and CDR2 are SGHDN and FVKESK. The length of the CDR3 is 13 residues. The CDR3 loop reads CASSQERRATQYF. CDR3 DNA sequence: TGTGCCAGCAGCCAAGAGAGGCGGGCGACCCAGTACTTC.

The rearrangement joins TRBV9 to TRBJ2-1; 8 bases are a match to TRBD2. The CDR3 spans 12 residues. V gave up 3 bases and J gave up 10 bases; unmatched junction bases: 3. The germline V gene encodes CDR1 SGDLS and CDR2 YYNGEE. CDR3 coding DNA: TGTGCCAGCAGCGCTGGACTAGCAGAGCAGTTCTTC. Protein sequence: CASSAGLAEQFF.

The chain is built from TRBV6-1 and TRBJ1-5; the D gene is possibly TRBD1 (5 bases). V was clipped by 0 bases and J by 1 base, with 22 bases between them. Germline V CDR1 and CDR2: MNHNS, SASEGT. CDR3 length: 20 residues. For the CDR3, the DNA is TGTGCCAGCAGTGAAGCGCGTCAGGGAATGTTCAGTTCGAGCAATCAGCCCCAGCATTTT. This encodes CASSEARQGMFSSSNQPQHF.

V and J are TRBV4-1 and TRBJ2-7; TRBD1 is a possible D gene (6 bases). The germline V gene encodes CDR1 MGHRA and CDR2 YSYEKL. V was clipped by 0 bases and J by 2 bases, with 11 bases between them. CDR3 size: 15 residues. The CDR3 here is CASSQEETGPYEQYF. Written as DNA, the CDR3 is TGCGCCAGCAGCCAAGAGGAGACAGGACCCTACGAGCAGTACTTC.

The chain carries TRBV19 and TRBJ2-7, with D tentatively TRBD1 (6 bases). The V end lost 4 bases, the J end lost 1 base, and 8 bases lay between the germline ends. CDR1 and CDR2 from the germline V gene are LNHDA and SQIVND (reference sequence). This CDR3 comprises 13 residues. For the CDR3, the DNA is TGTGCCAGTAGTACCACAGGGTCCTACGAGCAGTACTTC. This gives the protein CASSTTGSYEQYF.

The chain carries TRBV4-1 and TRBJ2-2, with D maybe TRBD2 (5 bases). Germline values: CDR1 MGHRA, CDR2 YSYEKL. The CDR3 contains 15 residues. The V and J ends lost 0 bases and 4 bases respectively, with 9 bases between them. CDR3 residues: CASSQEGRRTGELFF. In DNA, the CDR3 is TGCGCCAGCAGCCAAGAAGGGAGACGCACCGGGGAGCTGTTTTTT.

The chain recombines TRBV11-1 with TRBJ2-2; TRBD2 matches at 7 bases. V trimming: 2 bases; J trimming: 2 bases; junction bases outside the gene matches: 2. CDR3 length: 15 amino acids. The germline V gene has CDR1 SGHAT and CDR2 FQDESV (reference sequence). The DNA of the CDR3 is TGTGCCAGCAGCTTATGGGGGGGTAACACCGGGGAGCTGTTTTTT. It yields the protein CASSLWGGNTGELFF.

The V gene is TRBV25-1, the J gene TRBJ2-1; TRBD2 agrees at 8 bases. This CDR3 region has 15 residues. Trimming at V came to 5 bases and at J to 8 bases, leaving 11 bases not matched to a gene. Germline V gene data show CDR1 as MGHDK and CDR2 as SYGVNS. The CDR3 DNA follows: TGTGCCAGCAGTCCAACGGGGGGGGCTGGGGATGAGCAGTTCTTC. Protein product: CASSPTGGAGDEQFF.

The chain uses TRBV19 and TRBJ2-2; TRBD2 aligns across 7 bases. The CDR3 extends over 12 amino acids. V was clipped by 4 bases and J by 12 bases; unmatched bases: 5. Per germline, CDR1 LNHDA and CDR2 SQIVND (reference sequence). For the CDR3, the DNA is TGTGCCAGTAGTACCTCGGGGGGTCAGCTGTTTTTT. It codes for CASSTSGGQLFF.

This chain uses TRBV28 with TRBJ2-2; D possibly corresponds to TRBD2 (6 bases). Germline V CDR1 and CDR2: MDHEN, SYDVKM. V lost 2 bases and J lost 3, with 13 bases in between. The CDR3 has 16 amino acids. The CDR3: CASSLRGGADTGELFF. The CDR3, as DNA: TGTGCCAGCAGTTTACGCGGAGGGGCAGACACCGGGGAGCTGTTTTTT.

This rearrangement joins TRBV4-3 to TRBJ2-2; 9 bases are a match to TRBD2. This CDR3 has 19 residues. V lost 0 bases, J lost 5 bases, and 13 bases stayed unmatched. Germline-derived CDR1 and CDR2 are LGHNA and YSLEER. The CDR3 bases are TGCGCCAGCAGCCAAGAATTGCCGCGGGGGGGCTACCTAACCGGGGAGCTGTTTTTT. Protein sequence: CASSQELPRGGYLTGELFF.

The table lists this clone with a few counts. This chain uses TRBV7-9 with TRBJ2-7; TRBD1 agrees at 7 bases. V was pared by 5 bases and J by 4 bases, with 5 bases of the junction left unmatched. The V gene's germline CDR1 is SEHNR and CDR2 FQNEAQ (reference sequence). The CDR3 has 13 amino acids. This chain's CDR3 is CASSPTGRYEQYF. The CDR3 DNA follows: TGTGCCAGCAGCCCGACAGGGCGATACGAGCAGTACTTC.

The rearrangement joins TRBV7-9 to TRBJ2-5; 9 nucleotides match TRBD1. Per germline, CDR1 SEHNR and CDR2 FQNEAQ (reference sequence). Germline trimming cut 5 bases from V and 2 bases from J; bases unmatched to any gene: 9. This CDR3 has 16 amino acids. The CDR3 is CASSRVSGTGQETQYF. The CDR3 coding sequence is TGTGCCAGCAGCCGGGTGTCCGGGACAGGGCAAGAGACCCAGTACTTC.

The chain combines TRBV5-5 with TRBJ2-2; 8 nucleotides match TRBD1. The ends lost 6 bases at V and 6 bases at J; junction bases unmatched: 10. The CDR3 runs to 15 residues. Looked up from germline, CDR1 is SGHKS and CDR2 is YYEKEE (reference sequence). The CDR3 nucleotides are TGTGCCAGCAACCTATTCCAGGGGGCATCCGGGGAGCTGTTTTTT. Translation: CASNLFQGASGELFF.

The chain joins TRBV18 to TRBJ1-3; 9 positions agree with TRBD1. Germline lookup yields CDR1 KGHSH and CDR2 LQKENI. The V segment lost 3 bases and the J segment 4 bases; nucleotides outside the gene matches: 7. The CDR3 spans 16 residues. Written as DNA, the CDR3 is TGTGCCAGCTCACCGCCACAGGGGGCGCGGGGAAACACCATATATTTT. It yields the protein CASSPPQGARGNTIYF.

This chain uses TRBV18 with TRBJ1-1; D possibly corresponds to TRBD1 (5 bases). Germline V gene sequence: CDR1 KGHSH, CDR2 LQKENI. The CDR3 consists of 14 residues. Trimming removed 10 bases from V and 2 bases from J, with 17 bases in between. This CDR3 reads CATYGGSLNTEAFF. The CDR3 bases are TGTGCCACTTATGGGGGGAGTCTAAACACTGAAGCTTTCTTT.

This chain joins TRBV5-1 and TRBJ1-1; 8 nucleotides align to TRBD1. The J segment lost 2 bases and the V segment lost 0 bases, leaving 12 bases of the junction unmatched. The germline gives CDR1 SGHRS, CDR2 YFSETQ. The CDR3 length is 18 residues. CDR3 DNA sequence: TGCGCCAGCAGCTTGGGGGTTAGGACAGGGATGAGAAACACTGAAGCTTTCTTT. Translated, it gives CASSLGVRTGMRNTEAFF.

CDR3 sequence (DNA): TGTGCCAGCAGCGCCCGCCCGGGACAGGGAGGGGAGCAGTACTTC. It specifies CASSARPGQGGEQYF. The chain joins TRBV9 to TRBJ2-7; TRBD1 matches 9 bases. Germline V CDR1 and CDR2: SGDLS, YYNGEE. The J segment lost 7 bases and the V segment lost 3 bases, leaving 11 bases of the junction unmatched. The CDR3 is 15 amino acids.

The chain uses TRBV28 and TRBJ2-1; the match to TRBD2 covers 11 bases. With V trimmed by 5 bases and J by 4 bases, 4 bases remained unmatched. The germline gives CDR1 MDHEN, CDR2 SYDVKM. The CDR3 covers 15 residues. DNA of the CDR3: TGTGCCAGCAGTCCGGGACTAGCGGATTACAATGAGCAGTTCTTC. Protein: CASSPGLADYNEQFF.

The chain links TRBV7-8 to TRBJ2-3; D might be TRBD2 (6 bases). V lost 1 base and J 2 bases, leaving 16 bases between the germline ends. From germline, CDR1 is SGHVS and CDR2 FQNEAQ. The CDR3 is made up of 17 amino acids. The CDR3 reads CASSLGPSAISTDTQYF. The DNA for the CDR3 is TGTGCCAGCAGCTTAGGACCTAGCGCCATTTCCACAGATACGCAGTATTTT.

The chain recombines TRBV6-1 with TRBJ2-1; 8 nucleotides agree with TRBD1. The CDR3 consists of 17 residues. V trimming: 3 bases; J trimming: 7 bases; junction bases outside the gene matches: 14. Looked up from germline, CDR1 is MNHNS and CDR2 is SASEGT. The CDR3, as DNA: TGTGCCAGCAGTGAGGGGATTAGACAGGGGTATACAAATGAGCAGTTCTTC. It is translated as CASSEGIRQGYTNEQFF.

The chain employs TRBV9 and TRBJ1-4; 9 bases match TRBD1. Per germline, CDR1 SGDLS and CDR2 YYNGEE. V shed 4 bases and J 5 bases; nucleotides not matched to a gene: 3. The CDR3 has 14 amino acids. CDR3 protein: CASSKQGANEKLFF. The CDR3 DNA follows: TGTGCCAGCAGCAAACAGGGGGCGAATGAAAAACTGTTTTTT.